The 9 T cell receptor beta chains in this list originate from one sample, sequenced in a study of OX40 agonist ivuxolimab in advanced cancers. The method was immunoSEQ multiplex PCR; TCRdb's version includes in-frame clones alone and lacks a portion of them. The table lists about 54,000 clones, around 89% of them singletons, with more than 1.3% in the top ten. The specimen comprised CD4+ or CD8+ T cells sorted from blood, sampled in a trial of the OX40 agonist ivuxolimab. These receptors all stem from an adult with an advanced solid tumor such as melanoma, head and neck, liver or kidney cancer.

The CDR3 here is CASRQQGVGGELFF. The CDR3 DNA reads TGCGCCAGCAGACAACAGGGGGTAGGCGGGGAGCTGTTTTTT. The chain couples TRBV10-1 to TRBJ2-2, with 8 nucleotides matching TRBD1. With 6 bases clipped from V and 7 bases from J, the junction kept 7 bases outside the gene matches. The CDR3 is 14 amino acids. Germline-derived CDR1 and CDR2 are WNHNN and SYGVQD (reference sequence).

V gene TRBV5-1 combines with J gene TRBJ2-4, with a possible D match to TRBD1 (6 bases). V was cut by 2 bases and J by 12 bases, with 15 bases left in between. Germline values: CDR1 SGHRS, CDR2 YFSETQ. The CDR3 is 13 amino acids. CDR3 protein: CASSFGGPADQYF. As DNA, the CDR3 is TGCGCCAGCAGCTTTGGGGGCCCGGCGGATCAGTACTTC. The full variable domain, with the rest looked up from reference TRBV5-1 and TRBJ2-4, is KAGVTQTPRYLIKTRGQQVTLSCSPISGHRSVSWYQQTPGQGLQFLFEYFSETQRNKGNFPGRFSGRQFSNSRSEMNVSTLELGDSALYLCASSFGGPADQYFGAGTRLSVL.

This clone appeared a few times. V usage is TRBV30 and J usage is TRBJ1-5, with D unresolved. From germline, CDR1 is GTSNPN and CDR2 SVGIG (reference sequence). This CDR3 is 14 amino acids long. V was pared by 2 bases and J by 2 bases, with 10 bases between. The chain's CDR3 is CAWSIGYGNQPQHF. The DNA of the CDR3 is TGTGCCTGGAGTATAGGATATGGCAATCAGCCCCAGCATTTT.

CDR3 DNA sequence: TGTGCCAGCAGTTTAGTAGGGCAATGGGAAAAACTGTTTTTT. Translated: CASSLVGQWEKLFF. J is TRBJ1-4 and V is TRBV28; D is uncertain. This CDR3 has 14 amino acids. The V gene lost 2 bases and the J gene lost 8 bases, with 12 bases spanning the gap. Germline V gives CDR1 MDHEN, CDR2 SYDVKM.

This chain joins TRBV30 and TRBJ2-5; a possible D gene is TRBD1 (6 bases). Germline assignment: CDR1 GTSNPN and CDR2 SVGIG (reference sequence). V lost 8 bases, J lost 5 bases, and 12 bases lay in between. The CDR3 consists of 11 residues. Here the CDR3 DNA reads TGTGCCCTACAGGGCGGGGAGACCCAGTACTTC. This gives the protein CALQGGETQYF.

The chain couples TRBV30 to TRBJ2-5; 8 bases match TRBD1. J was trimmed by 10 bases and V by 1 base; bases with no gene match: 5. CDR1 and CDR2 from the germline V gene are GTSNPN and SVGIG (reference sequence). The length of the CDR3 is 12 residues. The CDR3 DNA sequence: TGTGCCTGGAGTGCAGGGGGCGAGGGCCAGTACTTC. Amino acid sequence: CAWSAGGEGQYF.

The CDR3 here is CASSLGQGETQYF. CDR3 DNA sequence: TGTGCCAGCAGCTTGGGACAGGGGGAGACCCAGTACTTC. J is TRBJ2-5 and V is TRBV5-4, with 8 bases lining up with TRBD1. The CDR3 is made up of 13 amino acids. The junction had 0 bases not matched to a gene; V was cut back by 0 bases and J by 5 bases. The germline V gene encodes CDR1 SGHNT and CDR2 YYREEE (reference sequence).

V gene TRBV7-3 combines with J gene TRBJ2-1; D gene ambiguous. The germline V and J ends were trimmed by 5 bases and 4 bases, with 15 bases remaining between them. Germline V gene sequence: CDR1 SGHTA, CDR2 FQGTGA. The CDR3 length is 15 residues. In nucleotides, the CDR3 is TGTGCCAGCAGCCCCCCGGGCGGACGGTACAATGAGCAGTTCTTC. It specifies CASSPPGGRYNEQFF.

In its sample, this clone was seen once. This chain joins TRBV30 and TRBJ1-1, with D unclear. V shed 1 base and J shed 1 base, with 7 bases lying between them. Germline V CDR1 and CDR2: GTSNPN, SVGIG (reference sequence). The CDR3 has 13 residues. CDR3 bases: TGTGCCTGGAGTGGCGACCAGAACACTGAAGCTTTCTTT. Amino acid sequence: CAWSGDQNTEAFF.